Following are 20 T cell receptor beta chains from one sample sequenced in a study of T cells expressing NK-cell markers. TCRdb reprocessed the 5' RACE reads and reports one entry per CDR3 protein, with no DNA. This sample's clone table lists about 260,000 distinct CDR3 sequences. Sequencing input: blood T cells: a sorted CD56 or NKG2C T cell subset, CD4+ or CD8+ T cells, or bulk PBMC T cells (not recorded which). All receptors derive from a young man in good health.

V is TRBV9 and J is TRBJ2-2; TCRdb's D call of TRBD2 is untestable without DNA. In germline, CDR1 is SGDLS, CDR2 YYNGEE. This CDR3 has 15 amino acids. The CDR3 sequence is CASRLAGDSTGELFF.

The rearrangement uses TRBV5-5 and TRBJ2-7; TCRdb lists TRBD1, though no DNA is available to test this call. This CDR3 region has 18 residues. In germline, CDR1 is SGHKS, CDR2 YYEKEE (reference sequence). The CDR3 protein is CASSLAVQGFRWSYEQYF.

This rearrangement joins TRBV18 to TRBJ2-5; with no DNA, the TCRdb D assignment of TRBD1 cannot be verified. This CDR3 has 13 amino acids. Germline V gene lookup returns CDR1 KGHSH and CDR2 LQKENI. The CDR3 region is CASSPGRAETQYF.

The rearrangement uses TRBV9 and TRBJ2-2; there is no DNA to check the TCRdb D call of TRBD2. The CDR3 covers 15 residues. The germline V gene has CDR1 SGDLS and CDR2 YYNGEE. CDR3: CASSVTLEGSGELFF.

The chain combines TRBV6-5 with TRBJ1-2; with no DNA, the TCRdb D assignment of TRBD1 cannot be verified. CDR3 length equals 14 residues. Germline V CDR1 and CDR2: MNHEY, SVGAGI. This CDR3 reads CASSRRDRVFGYTF.

This chain uses TRBV20-1 with TRBJ2-3; TCRdb's D call, TRBD1, is unchecked because there is no DNA. This CDR3 has 16 amino acids. The germline V gene encodes CDR1 DFQATT and CDR2 SNEGSKA (reference sequence). The CDR3 is CSASRGGQGATDTQYF.

J is TRBJ2-5 and V is TRBV6-2 or TRBV6-3; TCRdb proposes TRBD2, but this gene call is untestable without DNA. CDR1 is MNHEY and CDR2 is SVGEGT in the germline V gene. This CDR3 has 16 residues. CDR3 region: CASSRATSGRGETQYF.

V gene TRBV6-5 combines with J gene TRBJ2-7. The germline CDR1 and CDR2 sequences are MNHEY and SVGAGI. The CDR3 runs 14 residues. The CDR3 region is CASSYSRPVSEQYF.

This sequence joins TRBV10-2 and TRBJ2-3; with no DNA, the TCRdb D assignment of TRBD1 cannot be verified. The CDR3 consists of 15 residues. Germline assignment: CDR1 WSHSY and CDR2 SAAADI. CDR3 amino acids: CASSEPGLRTDTQYF.

The chain is built from TRBV18 and TRBJ2-1; TCRdb's D call of TRBD1 is untestable without DNA. The CDR3 consists of 16 residues. Germline assignment: CDR1 KGHSH and CDR2 LQKENI. The CDR3 sequence is CASSPMISRGGNEQFF.

The chain couples TRBV5-4 to TRBJ2-3; without DNA, the TCRdb call of TRBD1 cannot be checked. CDR1 and CDR2 (germline): SGHNT, YYREEE (reference sequence). The CDR3 contains 13 residues. CDR3 protein: CASSFPGADTQYF.

The chain employs TRBV5-6 and TRBJ2-1; no DNA is available, so the TRBD1 call from TCRdb remains unchecked. The germline V gene encodes CDR1 SGHDT and CDR2 YYEEEE. The CDR3 has 15 residues. CDR3 protein: CASSGSGTGVREQFF.

This chain links TRBV12-3 or TRBV12-4 with TRBJ1-5. This CDR3 comprises 12 residues. CDR3 sequence reads: CAAGLNNQPQHF.

The J gene is TRBJ1-5, the V gene TRBV3-1; absent DNA, TCRdb's TRBD1 call cannot be checked. CDR1 and CDR2 from the germline V gene are LGHDT and YNNKEL (reference sequence). CDR3 size: 14 residues. Here the CDR3 reads CASSRTGPNQPQHF.

The CDR3 is CASSPLPRDRGNEAFF. The chain employs TRBV18 and TRBJ1-1; lacking DNA, the TRBD1 call made by TCRdb goes unchecked. CDR1 KGHSH and CDR2 LQKENI come from the germline V gene. CDR3 size: 16 residues.

This chain uses TRBV28 with TRBJ2-5; the TCRdb call, TRBD1, lacks DNA for checking. CDR3 length equals 16 residues. CDR1 MDHEN and CDR2 SYDVKM come from the germline V gene. This chain's CDR3 is CASSLGPQGAMETQYF.

This rearrangement joins TRBV20-1 to TRBJ2-1; the D call of TRBD1 rests on TCRdb alone, since no DNA is present to check it. This CDR3 spans 15 amino acids. The germline V gene has CDR1 DFQATT and CDR2 SNEGSKA (reference sequence). The CDR3 spells CSATGGGSSYNEQFF.

CDR3 loop: CASSERGPSTDTQYF. The genes are TRBV12-3 or TRBV12-4 and TRBJ2-3; there is no DNA to check the TCRdb D call of TRBD2. The CDR3 is 15 residues long.

The V and J genes are TRBV5-1 and TRBJ2-3; TCRdb gives TRBD2 as the D gene, but with no DNA this cannot be confirmed. Per germline, CDR1 SGHRS and CDR2 YFSETQ. This CDR3 comprises 15 residues. CDR3 loop: CASSSGTSGTDTQYF.

The rearrangement links TRBV10-3 to TRBJ2-2. The CDR3 spans 15 residues. Germline assignment: CDR1 ENHRY and CDR2 SYGVKD. The CDR3 region is CAISRQRTDTGELFF.